This entry describes one T cell receptor beta chain. The target antigen is unknown. The entry originates in a study of CXCR3-negative and CXCR3-positive naive CD8 T cells. Study-level findings and limits: Surface CD5 was comparable between naive subsets; TCR strength was inferred from TRB CDR3 properties. Comparably high diversity marked both naive subsets, whereas memory CD8+ cells had much lower diversity.

CDR3 length: 14 amino acids. CDR1 is LNHDA, CDR2 SQIVND, per germline (reference sequence). UMI-labeled 5' RACE TRB cDNA libraries were prepared from the cells. One entry per CDR3 protein, without DNA, is what TCRdb gives after re-calling the 5' RACE reads. This sample's table reports about 130,000 distinct CDR3 sequences. The source of this sequence is a human donor in good health. Some clones in this sample may be carry-over from other donors' samples. The V and J genes are TRBV19 and TRBJ2-7; with no DNA, the TCRdb D assignment of TRBD2 cannot be verified. Sequencing used naive CXCR3- CD8+ T cells from blood. This sample's subset: CD45RO-CCR7+CD27+CD95- naive CD8+ T cells lacking CXCR3 (TNR3-). CDR3 loop: CASSEETPPYEQYF.